This paragraph covers one T cell receptor beta chain sequence. The J segment lost 8 bases and the V segment lost 6 bases, leaving 14 bases of the junction unmatched. The CDR3 extends over 16 amino acids. Looked up from germline, CDR1 is LNHDA and CDR2 is SQIVND (reference sequence). These data belong to a study of OX40 agonist ivuxolimab in advanced cancers. The protocol was immunoSEQ multiplex PCR, while the TCRdb copy is restricted to in-frame clones and leaves out a portion. This table holds 65,000 to 95,000 clones, more than 75% found once. The gene calls are TRBV19 and TRBJ1-4, with TRBD1 identical over 8 bases. The material sequenced was CD4+ or CD8+ T cells sorted from blood, taken in a trial of the OX40 agonist ivuxolimab. This receptor was taken from an adult with an advanced solid tumor such as melanoma, head and neck, liver or kidney cancer. The CDR3 is CASSPDRGGGSEKLFF. CDR3 DNA: TGTGCCAGTAGCCCAGACAGGGGCGGGGGTAGCGAAAAACTGTTTTTT.